This is a list of T cell receptor beta chains from one sample in a study of breast tumors, draining lymph nodes, adjacent tissues. Each CDR3 protein gets one entry after TCRdb re-called the multiplex PCR reads with MiXCR. The table has around 120,000 distinct CDR3 sequences, about 20% seen once. Sequenced input: axillary lymph node tissue. The receptors were gathered from a female donor with breast cancer. Some clones in this sample may be carry-over from other donors' samples. Both conserved end residues are part of each CDR3. Each record gives: CDR3 protein, CDR3 DNA, clone size, V gene, J gene, D gene. A D gene is named only where the DNA matches it firmly. Clone size is shown for a subset of rows, as once, few, many or a class of expanded clone.

CDR3 protein: CASSENVGVQETQYF; CDR3 DNA: TGTGCCAGCAGTGAAAATGTCGGGGTCCAAGAGACCCAGTACTTC; clone size: many; V gene: TRBV6-1; J gene: TRBJ2-5; D gene: .
CDR3 protein: CASSLDRDEQFF; CDR3 DNA: TGCGCCAGCAGCTTGGACAGGGATGAGCAGTTCTTC; clone size: many; V gene: TRBV5-1; J gene: TRBJ2-1; D gene: .
CDR3 protein: CASSLGAGDSDTQYF; CDR3 DNA: TGTGCCAGCAGCCTCGGAGCGGGGGACTCAGATACGCAGTATTTT; clone size: many; V gene: TRBV7-2; J gene: TRBJ2-3; D gene: TRBD2
CDR3 protein: CASSVLRRLAELAKNIQYF; CDR3 DNA: TGTGCCAGCAGCGTATTGCGAAGGCTAGCGGAGCTAGCCAAAAACATTCAGTACTTC; clone size: many; V gene: TRBV9; J gene: TRBJ2-4; D gene: TRBD2
CDR3 protein: CASSQGPPGAYYEQYF; CDR3 DNA: TGTGCCAGCAGCCAAGGTCCTCCCGGGGCTTACTACGAGCAGTACTTC; clone size: many; V gene: TRBV3-1; J gene: TRBJ2-7; D gene: .
CDR3 protein: CASSEQEGETQYF; CDR3 DNA: TGTGCCAGCAGTGAGCAGGAGGGAGAGACCCAGTACTTC; clone size: many; V gene: TRBV2; J gene: TRBJ2-5; D gene: .
CDR3 protein: CASSSLAETQYF; CDR3 DNA: TGTGCCAGCAGTTCCCTCGCGGAGACCCAGTACTTC; clone size: many; V gene: TRBV11-2; J gene: TRBJ2-5; D gene: .
CDR3 protein: CASGPGPGGGELFF; CDR3 DNA: TGTGCTAGCGGACCGGGACCGGGGGGCGGGGAGCTGTTTTTT; clone size: many; V gene: TRBV7-7; J gene: TRBJ2-2; D gene: TRBD2
CDR3 protein: CASSRSGSGANVLTF; CDR3 DNA: TGTGCCAGCAGCAGGAGCGGGTCTGGGGCCAACGTCCTGACTTTC; clone size: many; V gene: TRBV7-8; J gene: TRBJ2-6; D gene: .
CDR3 protein: CSAKGLAGYTGELFF; CDR3 DNA: TGCAGTGCGAAGGGACTAGCGGGTTACACCGGGGAGCTGTTTTTT; clone size: many; V gene: TRBV20-1; J gene: TRBJ2-2; D gene: TRBD2
CDR3 protein: CASSVGSGNTDTQYF; CDR3 DNA: TGTGCCAGCAGCGTGGGTAGCGGGAACACAGATACGCAGTATTTT; clone size: many; V gene: TRBV9; J gene: TRBJ2-3; D gene: TRBD2
CDR3 protein: CASSGTGEDYGYTF; CDR3 DNA: TGTGCCAGCAGCGGGACAGGCGAAGACTATGGCTACACCTTC; clone size: many; V gene: TRBV2; J gene: TRBJ1-2; D gene: TRBD1
CDR3 protein: CASRANTGELFF; CDR3 DNA: TGTGCCAGTAGGGCGAACACCGGGGAGCTGTTTTTT; clone size: many; V gene: TRBV19; J gene: TRBJ2-2; D gene: .
CDR3 protein: CASETGSSTYEQYF; CDR3 DNA: TGTGCCAGCGAGACAGGGTCCTCAACCTACGAGCAGTACTTC; clone size: many; V gene: TRBV6-1; J gene: TRBJ2-7; D gene: TRBD1
CDR3 protein: CASSSSFGSYYGYTF; CDR3 DNA: TGCGCCAGCAGTTCGAGTTTTGGCAGTTACTATGGCTACACCTTC; clone size: many; V gene: TRBV10-1; J gene: TRBJ1-2; D gene: .
CDR3 protein: CASSQATGSSYERYF; CDR3 DNA: TGTGCCAGCAGCCAGGCTACAGGGAGCTCCTACGAGCGGTACTTC; clone size: .; V gene: TRBV4-2; J gene: TRBJ2-7; D gene: .
CDR3 protein: CASSYPGRDQPQHF; CDR3 DNA: TGTGCCAGCAGTTATCCGGGGAGGGATCAGCCCCAGCATTTT; clone size: .; V gene: TRBV6-2/TRBV6-3; J gene: TRBJ1-5; D gene: .
CDR3 protein: CASSLLYPGRIYGYTF; CDR3 DNA: TGTGCCAGCAGCTTGCTCTACCCGGGGAGAATTTATGGCTACACCTTC; clone size: many; V gene: TRBV7-9; J gene: TRBJ1-2; D gene: .
CDR3 protein: CASSQDGRGWAQPQHF; CDR3 DNA: TGTGCCAGCAGCCAAGATGGGAGGGGGTGGGCTCAGCCCCAGCATTTT; clone size: many; V gene: TRBV3-1; J gene: TRBJ1-5; D gene: .
CDR3 protein: CASSQVRYEQYF; CDR3 DNA: TGTGCCAGCAGCCAAGTGAGGTACGAGCAGTACTTC; clone size: many; V gene: TRBV3-1; J gene: TRBJ2-7; D gene: .
CDR3 protein: CASHVGTSTYNEQFF; CDR3 DNA: TGTGCCAGCCACGTGGGGACTAGCACCTACAATGAGCAGTTCTTC; clone size: many; V gene: TRBV7-8; J gene: TRBJ2-1; D gene: TRBD2
CDR3 protein: CSVEESDQGQPQHF; CDR3 DNA: TGCAGCGTTGAAGAGTCGGACCAAGGTCAGCCCCAGCATTTT; clone size: many; V gene: TRBV29-1; J gene: TRBJ1-5; D gene: .
CDR3 protein: CASRRGLQETQYF; CDR3 DNA: TGTGCCAGCCGCAGGGGGCTTCAAGAGACCCAGTACTTC; clone size: many; V gene: TRBV6-5; J gene: TRBJ2-5; D gene: TRBD1
CDR3 protein: CSALDRGLKNIQYF; CDR3 DNA: TGCAGTGCTTTGGACAGGGGCCTTAAAAACATTCAGTACTTC; clone size: few; V gene: TRBV20-1; J gene: TRBJ2-4; D gene: TRBD1
CDR3 protein: CASSEAWFGELFF; CDR3 DNA: TGCGCCAGCAGTGAGGCCTGGTTCGGGGAGCTGTTTTTT; clone size: many; V gene: TRBV10-1; J gene: TRBJ2-2; D gene: .
CDR3 protein: CATSYRLSGKQFF; CDR3 DNA: TGTGCCACCTCTTATCGCCTTAGCGGAAAGCAGTTCTTC; clone size: .; V gene: TRBV27; J gene: TRBJ2-1; D gene: .
CDR3 protein: CASGRVDSPLHF; CDR3 DNA: TGTGCCTCTGGGCGCGTCGATTCACCCCTCCACTTT; clone size: many; V gene: TRBV5-4; J gene: TRBJ1-6; D gene: .
CDR3 protein: CASSFGGRESSYNEQFF; CDR3 DNA: TGTGCCAGCAGCTTTGGGGGCCGGGAAAGCTCCTACAATGAGCAGTTCTTC; clone size: many; V gene: TRBV5-4; J gene: TRBJ2-1; D gene: .
CDR3 protein: CASTGTSGGQTQYF; CDR3 DNA: TGTGCCAGCACCGGGACTAGCGGGGGACAGACCCAGTACTTC; clone size: many; V gene: TRBV2; J gene: TRBJ2-5; D gene: TRBD2
CDR3 protein: CASRQGPSSYEQYF; CDR3 DNA: TGCGCCAGCAGACAAGGTCCCAGCTCCTACGAGCAGTACTTC; clone size: many; V gene: TRBV5-1; J gene: TRBJ2-7; D gene: .